These T cell receptor beta chains were read from a single sample in a study of cytotoxic CD8 clonotypes in ibrutinib-treated CLL. Libraries were prepared by immunoSEQ multiplex PCR; TCRdb keeps only in-frame clonotypes and omits some of them. In the table there are 300,000 to 400,000 clones, about 61% of which are singletons. The specimen comprised PBMCs, sampled after 36 months of ibrutinib treatment. Every receptor here comes from a human donor with chronic lymphocytic leukemia. Both conserved end residues are part of each CDR3. A D gene is named only where the DNA matches it firmly. Rows give clone size only sometimes, using once, few, many, or a class for an expanded clone.

size	V	J	length	D	DNA	CDR3
-	TRBV13	TRBJ2-5	14	-	TGTGCCAGCAGCTTACTCACAAAGGGGGAGACCCAGTACTTC	CASSLLTKGETQYF
-	TRBV29-1	TRBJ2-4	14	TRBD1	TGCAGCGTGACAGGGAACCTAGCCAAAAACATTCAGTACTTC	CSVTGNLAKNIQYF
few	TRBV5-5	TRBJ1-5	14	-	TGTGCCAGCAGCTTCTACAGTACGGGCCAGCCCCAGCATTTT	CASSFYSTGQPQHF
-	TRBV29-1	TRBJ2-7	11	-	TGCAGCGTTGTACAATCGGGGGAGCAGTACTTC	CSVVQSGEQYF
-	TRBV27	TRBJ2-1	18	TRBD2	TGTGCCAGCAGTCCTCCGGGACTAGCGGGTCCCATCTACAATGAGCAGTTCTTC	CASSPPGLAGPIYNEQFF
-	TRBV29-1	TRBJ2-1	14	TRBD2	TGCAGCGTTGGGGGACTAGCGGGCTACAATGAGCAGTTCTTC	CSVGGLAGYNEQFF
-	TRBV11-2	TRBJ2-7	12	-	TGTGCCACATCAGGTTTCTCCTACGAGCAGTACTTC	CATSGFSYEQYF
once	TRBV11-2	TRBJ2-1	16	-	TGTGCCAGCAGCTTAGATTCGGGACCATTTTTAGGTGAGCAGTTCTTC	CASSLDSGPFLGEQFF
-	TRBV5-1	TRBJ2-7	13	-	TGCGCCAGCAGCCCCGCCGGTAGCTCTGAGCAGTACTTC	CASSPAGSSEQYF
once	TRBV28	TRBJ1-1	13	-	TGTGCCAGCAGACTAAGGGTGAACACTGAAGCTTTCTTT	CASRLRVNTEAFF
-	TRBV4-1	TRBJ1-5	16	-	TGCGCCAGCAGCCAAGTGTTCCGAGGCGGCAATCAGCCCCAGCATTTT	CASSQVFRGGNQPQHF
-	TRBV5-1	TRBJ1-3	15	-	TGCGCCAGCAGCTATGCCAGTTCCTGGGGAAACACCATATATTTT	CASSYASSWGNTIYF
-	TRBV27	TRBJ2-7	15	TRBD2	TGTGCCAGCAGTCCCAGGACTAGCGCCACCTACGAGCAGTACTTC	CASSPRTSATYEQYF
-	TRBV7-2	TRBJ2-5	13	-	TGTGCCAGCAGCTTAGACCCTAAAGAGACCCAGTACTTC	CASSLDPKETQYF
-	TRBV5-1	TRBJ2-2	18	TRBD1	TGCGCCAGCAGCCCCGGGACAGGGTTGGGTCGGGACACCGGGGAGCTGTTTTTT	CASSPGTGLGRDTGELFF
-	TRBV11-2	TRBJ2-2	12	-	TGTGCCAGCAGCTTAACCACCGGGGAGCTGTTTTTT	CASSLTTGELFF
-	TRBV5-1	TRBJ2-5	14	-	TGCGCCAGCAGCCTCCGCAGGGGCCCCGGGACCCAGTACTTC	CASSLRRGPGTQYF
-	TRBV5-1	TRBJ1-1	15	-	TGCGCCAGCAGCATGCACCCGGCCCGGAACACTGAAGCTTTCTTT	CASSMHPARNTEAFF
-	TRBV29-1	TRBJ2-7	14	TRBD1	TGCAGCGTTTTGTCCGGGACAGGGGCCTACGAGCAGTACTTC	CSVLSGTGAYEQYF
-	TRBV2	TRBJ2-7	12	-	TGTGCCAGCAGGGCCCTTACCCACGAGCAGTACTTC	CASRALTHEQYF
-	TRBV6-5	TRBJ2-7	15	TRBD1	TGTGCCAGCAGTTACGCATACAGGGGGGCTTACGAGCAGTACTTC	CASSYAYRGAYEQYF
-	TRBV6-6	TRBJ1-6	13	-	TGTGCCAGCAGCGCCCGGGAAAAAGCCACCCTCCACTTT	CASSAREKATLHF
-	TRBV18	TRBJ2-5	16	TRBD1	TGTGCCAGCTCACCACCGGGACAGGGGGCATCGGAGACCCAGTACTTC	CASSPPGQGASETQYF
-	TRBV4-1	TRBJ2-2	14	-	TGCGCCAGCAGTTACGGACAGCACACCGGGGAGCTGTTTTTT	CASSYGQHTGELFF
few	TRBV9	TRBJ2-2	12	-	TGTGCCAGCAAATCTAACACCGGGGAGCTGTTTTTT	CASKSNTGELFF
few	TRBV18	TRBJ2-5	13	-	TGTGCCAGCTCACTCGGGACTCGAGAGACCCAGTACTTC	CASSLGTRETQYF
-	TRBV5-1	TRBJ2-5	14	-	TGCGCCAGCAGCCCCTATACCAGGCGAGAGACCCAGTACTTC	CASSPYTRRETQYF
-	TRBV5-1	TRBJ2-7	19	TRBD1	TGCGCCAGCAGCTTGGCAGGAGTACAGACCCAGGGGGCCTATGGGGAGCAGTACTTC	CASSLAGVQTQGAYGEQYF
-	TRBV5-1	TRBJ1-2	15	TRBD1	TGCGCCAGCAGCTTGGGACAGGGCTTCGGGTATGGCTACACCTTC	CASSLGQGFGYGYTF
-	TRBV5-5	TRBJ2-2	15	-	TGTGCCAGCAGCTCACGGGTAGGGGGCACCGGGGAGCTGTTTTTT	CASSSRVGGTGELFF
-	TRBV15	TRBJ2-5	13	-	TGTGCCACCAACGACAGCCCGCGAGAGACCCAGTACTTC	CATNDSPRETQYF
-	TRBV7-2	TRBJ2-7	14	TRBD1	TGTGCCAGCAGATTAAGACAGGGGGCCTCCGAGCAGTACTTC	CASRLRQGASEQYF
-	TRBV5-6	TRBJ2-5	14	-	TGTGCCAGCAGCTTGGTATTGACGGAAGAGACCCAGTACTTC	CASSLVLTEETQYF
-	TRBV6-5	TRBJ2-7	16	TRBD2	TGTGCCAGCAGTTACGGCGCGGGACTAGCGGGGGCTATGCAGTACTTC	CASSYGAGLAGAMQYF
-	TRBV9	TRBJ2-1	17	TRBD2	TGTGCCAGCAGCGTAGTGGTAGCGGGGGGGCCCTACAATGAGCAGTTCTTC	CASSVVVAGGPYNEQFF
-	TRBV6-6	TRBJ2-1	15	TRBD2	TGTGCCAGCAGGTCTAGCGGGGTGACCTACAATGAGCAGTTCTTC	CASRSSGVTYNEQFF
-	TRBV9	TRBJ1-2	16	-	TGTGCCAGCAGCGTAGCCCCAACCGCACAGGACTATGGCTACACCTTC	CASSVAPTAQDYGYTF
-	TRBV19	TRBJ2-5	14	-	TGTGCCAGTAGTATGGGGTCAGGGAAAGAGACCCAGTACTTC	CASSMGSGKETQYF
-	TRBV5-1	TRBJ1-2	14	-	TGCGCCAGCAGCTTGGGCAGGGGTAACTATGGCTACACCTTC	CASSLGRGNYGYTF
-	TRBV9	TRBJ2-7	11	-	TGTGCCAGCAGAATTTTGGGAGGTAAGTACTTC	CASRILGGKYF
once	TRBV14	TRBJ1-3	15	TRBD1	TGTGCCAGCTGGGCAGGGGGGCACTCTGGAAACACCATATATTTT	CASWAGGHSGNTIYF
-	TRBV7-6	TRBJ2-5	12	-	TGTGCCAGCAGCTTAGGCCAAGAGACCCAGTACTTC	CASSLGQETQYF